A selection of T cell receptor beta chains follows, all from one sample in a study of CD4 T cells in relation to SARS-CoV-2 and coronaviruses. Their specific antigens are unknown. The method was immunoSEQ multiplex PCR; TCRdb's version includes in-frame clones alone and lacks a portion of them. The sample holds approximately 20,000 clones, about 80% seen once. What was sequenced was CD4+ T cells from PBMCs, cultured in vitro. These receptors were taken from a human donor in good health. CDR3s include the opening cysteine and the closing phenylalanine or tryptophan. The D gene is left open where the match is weak. Clone size is given for some rows only: seen once, a few or many times, or a class if the clone is expanded.

j_gene | abundance | d_gene | v_gene | CDR3nt | CDR3aa
TRBJ2-7 | . | . | TRBV28 | TGTGCCAGCAGTCCATTATCCTACGAGCAGTACTTC | CASSPLSYEQYF
TRBJ1-6 | . | TRBD1 | TRBV7-9 | TGTGCCAGCGGTCCGGGACAGTATAATTCACCCCTCCACTTT | CASGPGQYNSPLHF
TRBJ2-4 | . | TRBD2 | TRBV9 | TGTGCCAGCAGCGCGGGACTAGCGAAAAACATTCAGTACTTC | CASSAGLAKNIQYF
TRBJ1-3 | few | . | TRBV19 | TGTGCCAGTAGTATAGGAGGGGCCGCTGGAAACACCATATATTTT | CASSIGGAAGNTIYF
TRBJ2-1 | . | . | TRBV6-4 | TGTGCCAGCAGCGCCGGGACTCACAATGAGCAGTTCTTC | CASSAGTHNEQFF
TRBJ1-2 | . | . | TRBV18 | TGTGCCAGCTCACCTCAATTGGGCCAGTCCCCGTTCTATGGCTACACCTTC | CASSPQLGQSPFYGYTF
TRBJ2-7 | once | . | TRBV21-1 | TGTGCCAGCAGCAGGAGCGGGCCAGCCTACGAGCAGTACTTC | CASSRSGPAYEQYF
TRBJ2-7 | few | TRBD2 | TRBV5-1 | TGCGCCAGCAGCTTAGCGGGAGCACAGCAGTACTTC | CASSLAGAQQYF
TRBJ2-2 | . | . | TRBV4-2 | TGTGCCAGCAGCCAAGAATACGGGACTACCGGGGAGCTGTTTTTT | CASSQEYGTTGELFF
TRBJ1-5 | . | . | TRBV3-1/TRBV3-2 | TGTGCCAGCACCTATTCCGGGGAACCTGGGCCCCAGCATTTT | CASTYSGEPGPQHF
TRBJ2-1 | few | . | TRBV11-2 | TGTGCCAGCAGCCTGAACCGGCAGAATGAGCAGTTCTTC | CASSLNRQNEQFF
TRBJ1-1 | few | . | TRBV5-1 | TGCGCCAGCAGGGGACCGGGACATAACACTGAAGCTTTCTTT | CASRGPGHNTEAFF
TRBJ2-7 | . | TRBD2 | TRBV28 | TGTGCCAGCAGTACCTCGGGACTAGCGATCTCCTACGAGCAGTACTTC | CASSTSGLAISYEQYF
TRBJ1-1 | . | TRBD1 | TRBV19 | TGTGCCAGTGCTTCGACAGGGTGGAGGACTGAAGCTTTCTTT | CASASTGWRTEAFF
TRBJ1-1 | . | . | TRBV20-1 | TGCAGTGCAAGTCGTAACCAGGACACTGAAGCTTTCTTT | CSASRNQDTEAFF
TRBJ2-2 | . | . | TRBV28 | TGTGCCAGCAGCCAGATGAGGACAGTTAACACCGGGGAGCTGTTTTTT | CASSQMRTVNTGELFF
TRBJ2-7 | . | TRBD1 | TRBV10-3 | TGTGCCATCAGCCCACAGGGGGCGAGCGAGCAGTACTTC | CAISPQGASEQYF
TRBJ2-3 | . | . | TRBV7-9 | TGTGCCAGCAGCTTACGACGGGAGAATAACACAGATACGCAGTATTTT | CASSLRRENNTDTQYF
TRBJ2-7 | few | . | TRBV4-2 | TGTGCCAGCAGCCAAGCCGATCTCGGGGAGCAGTACTTC | CASSQADLGEQYF
TRBJ1-5 | . | TRBD1 | TRBV20-1 | TGCAGTGCTAGTGACAGGGTAGGTCAGCCCCAGCATTTT | CSASDRVGQPQHF
TRBJ1-1 | . | . | TRBV3-1/TRBV3-2 | TGTGCCAGCAGCCGCGACTGGGGGGAGGCTTTCTTT | CASSRDWGEAFF
TRBJ1-6 | . | . | TRBV7-8 | TGTGCCAGCAGCTTAGCGACAGCAAATTCACCCCTCCACTTT | CASSLATANSPLHF
TRBJ1-1 | . | . | TRBV18 | TGTGCCAGCTCACCACGTAGGGGGGAGCTTACTGAAGCTTTCTTT | CASSPRRGELTEAFF
TRBJ2-2 | . | TRBD1 | TRBV24-1 | TGTGCCACCAGTGATTTCCACGGACAGGGAACTGCCGGGGAGCTGTTTTTT | CATSDFHGQGTAGELFF
TRBJ1-1 | . | . | TRBV28 | TGTGCCAGCATCCGAGGCAGGAACACTGAAGCTTTCTTT | CASIRGRNTEAFF
TRBJ1-3 | . | TRBD1 | TRBV2 | TGTGCCAGCACCGGGACAGGGACCGTGCCGGACACCATATATTTT | CASTGTGTVPDTIYF
TRBJ1-3 | . | . | TRBV3-1/TRBV3-2 | TGTGCCAGCAGCCCCCTCGGACGGAGAATCTCTGGAAACACCATATATTTT | CASSPLGRRISGNTIYF
TRBJ2-2 | . | TRBD1 | TRBV15 | TGTGCCACCAGCCCCTCTTGGGACAGGAACACCGGGGAGCTGTTTTTT | CATSPSWDRNTGELFF
TRBJ2-7 | . | . | TRBV7-2 | TGTGCCAGCAGCTTATTAGCCAGTTCCTACGAGCAGTACTTC | CASSLLASSYEQYF
TRBJ1-4 | . | . | TRBV19 | TGTGCCAGTAGGCACCAGGGTGAATATGAAAAACTGTTTTTT | CASRHQGEYEKLFF
TRBJ2-5 | . | . | TRBV7-9 | TGTGCCAGCAGCGAAGGGCCGCAAGAGACCCAGTACTTC | CASSEGPQETQYF
TRBJ2-7 | . | TRBD1 | TRBV5-1 | TGCGCCAGCAGTCGGACAGGGGCCGGGATGGGGAGGGAGCAGTACTTC | CASSRTGAGMGREQYF
TRBJ1-1 | once | . | TRBV29-1 | TGCAGCGTTGTCAAATTCACTGAAGCTTTCTTT | CSVVKFTEAFF
TRBJ2-1 | . | TRBD2 | TRBV19 | TGTGCCAGTAGTATCCTAGCGGGAGGCGATGAGCAGTTCTTC | CASSILAGGDEQFF
TRBJ2-3 | . | . | TRBV9 | TGTGCCAGCAGCGTAGAGGGGGATACGCAGTATTTT | CASSVEGDTQYF
TRBJ2-1 | few | . | TRBV11-2 | TGTGCCAGCAGCTTGCAGGGTGGAGGGCGGAATGAGCAGTTCTTC | CASSLQGGGRNEQFF
TRBJ2-3 | . | . | TRBV14 | TGTGCCAGCAGCCAAGATCTTTCGGATACGCAGTATTTT | CASSQDLSDTQYF